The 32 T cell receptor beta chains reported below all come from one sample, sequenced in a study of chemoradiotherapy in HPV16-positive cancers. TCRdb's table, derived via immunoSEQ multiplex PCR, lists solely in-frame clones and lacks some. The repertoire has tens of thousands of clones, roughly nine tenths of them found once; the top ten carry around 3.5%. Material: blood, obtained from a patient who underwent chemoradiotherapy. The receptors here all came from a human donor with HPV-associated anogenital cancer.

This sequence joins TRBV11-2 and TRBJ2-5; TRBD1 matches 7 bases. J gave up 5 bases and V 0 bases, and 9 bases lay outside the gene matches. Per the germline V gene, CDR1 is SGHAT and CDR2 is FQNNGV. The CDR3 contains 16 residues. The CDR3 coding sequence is TGTGCCAGCAGCTTAGATCGAGGCAGGGGGTCGGAGACCCAGTACTTC. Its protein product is CASSLDRGRGSETQYF.

The CDR3: CASRIGLGGTPYEQYF. The DNA of the CDR3 is TGTGCAAGTCGCATTGGCCTCGGAGGGACCCCCTACGAGCAGTACTTC. The chain combines TRBV12-2 with TRBJ2-7; TRBD2 is the table's D call and was not checked against the DNA. TRBV12-2 is annotated as a pseudogene. The length of the CDR3 is 16 residues.

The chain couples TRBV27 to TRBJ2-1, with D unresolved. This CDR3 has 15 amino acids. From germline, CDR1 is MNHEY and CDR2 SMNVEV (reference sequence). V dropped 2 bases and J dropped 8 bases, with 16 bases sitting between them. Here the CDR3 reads CASSLTSLPYDEQFF. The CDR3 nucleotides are TGTGCCAGCAGTTTAACGTCTCTACCATACGATGAGCAGTTCTTC.

The CDR3 protein is CASSVGTAFYNEQFF. CDR3 in DNA: TGTGCCAGCAGTGTCGGGACAGCCTTTTACAATGAGCAGTTCTTC. The V gene is TRBV6-1, the J gene TRBJ2-1, with TRBD1 matching over 7 bases. Germline trimming cut 4 bases from V and 4 bases from J; bases unmatched to any gene: 7. The CDR3 consists of 15 residues. Germline CDR1 is MNHNS and CDR2 is SASEGT.

DNA for the CDR3: TGCGCCAGCAGCTTGTTGGGACAGGGTAATGAAAAACTGTTTTTT. Translated, it gives CASSLLGQGNEKLFF. The chain has TRBV5-1 and TRBJ1-4; 9 bases are shared with TRBD1. V shed 1 base and J 4 bases; nucleotides not matched to a gene: 2. Germline V CDR1 and CDR2: SGHRS, YFSETQ. The CDR3 length is 15 residues.

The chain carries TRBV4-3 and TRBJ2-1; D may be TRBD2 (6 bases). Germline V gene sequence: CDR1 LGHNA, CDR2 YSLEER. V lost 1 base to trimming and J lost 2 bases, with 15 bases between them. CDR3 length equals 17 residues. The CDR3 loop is CASSQVLGTATYNEQFF. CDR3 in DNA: TGCGCCAGCAGCCAAGTACTAGGGACTGCTACCTACAATGAGCAGTTCTTC.

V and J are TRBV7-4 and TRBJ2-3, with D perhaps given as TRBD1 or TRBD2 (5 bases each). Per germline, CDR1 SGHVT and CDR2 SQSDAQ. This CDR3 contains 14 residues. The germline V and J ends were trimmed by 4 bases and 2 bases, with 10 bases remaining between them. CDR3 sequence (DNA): TGTGCCAGCAGCTGGGGGACCTTCACAGATACGCAGTATTTT. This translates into CASSWGTFTDTQYF.

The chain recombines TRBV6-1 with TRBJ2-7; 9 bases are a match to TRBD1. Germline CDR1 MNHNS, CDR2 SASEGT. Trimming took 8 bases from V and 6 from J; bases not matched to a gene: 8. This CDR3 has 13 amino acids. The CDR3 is CASGGQGGPEQYF. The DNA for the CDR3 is TGTGCCAGCGGGGGACAGGGAGGTCCCGAGCAGTACTTC.

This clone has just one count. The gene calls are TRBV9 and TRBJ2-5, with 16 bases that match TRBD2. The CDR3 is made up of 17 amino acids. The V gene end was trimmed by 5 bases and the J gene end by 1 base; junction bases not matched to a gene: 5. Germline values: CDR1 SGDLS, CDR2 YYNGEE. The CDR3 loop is CASSAGTSGGAQETQYF. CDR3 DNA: TGTGCCAGCAGTGCCGGGACTAGCGGGGGGGCCCAAGAGACCCAGTACTTC.

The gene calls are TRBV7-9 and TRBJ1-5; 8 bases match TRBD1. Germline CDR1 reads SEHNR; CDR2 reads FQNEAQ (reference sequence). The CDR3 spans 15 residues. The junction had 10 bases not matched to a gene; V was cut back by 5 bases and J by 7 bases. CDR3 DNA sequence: TGTGCCAGCAGCATCTCAGGGGGCGGTGGACAGCCCCAGCATTTT. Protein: CASSISGGGGQPQHF.

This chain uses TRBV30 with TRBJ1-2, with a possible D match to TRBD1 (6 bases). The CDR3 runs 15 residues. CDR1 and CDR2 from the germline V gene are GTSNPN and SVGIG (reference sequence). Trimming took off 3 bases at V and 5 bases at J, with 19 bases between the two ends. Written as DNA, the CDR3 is TGTGCCTGGAGCCGAGAAGGGGGGGGCGGGTATGGCTACACCTTC. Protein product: CAWSREGGGGYGYTF. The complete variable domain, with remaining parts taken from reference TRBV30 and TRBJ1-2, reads SQTIHQWPATLVQPVGSPLSLECTVEGTSNPNLYWYRQAAGRGLQLLFYSVGIGQISSEVPQNLSASRPQDRQFILSSKKLLLSDSGFYLCAWSREGGGGYGYTFGSGTRLTVV.

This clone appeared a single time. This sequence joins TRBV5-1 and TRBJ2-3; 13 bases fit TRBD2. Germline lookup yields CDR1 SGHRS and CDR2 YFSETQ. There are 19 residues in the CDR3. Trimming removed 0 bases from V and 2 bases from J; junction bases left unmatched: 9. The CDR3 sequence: CASSLGTSGGWGYTDTQYF. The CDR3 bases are TGCGCCAGCAGCTTGGGGACTAGCGGGGGATGGGGATACACAGATACGCAGTATTTT. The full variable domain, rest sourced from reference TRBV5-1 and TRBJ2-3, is KAGVTQTPRYLIKTRGQQVTLSCSPISGHRSVSWYQQTPGQGLQFLFEYFSETQRNKGNFPGRFSGRQFSNSRSEMNVSTLELGDSALYLCASSLGTSGGWGYTDTQYFGPGTRLTVL.

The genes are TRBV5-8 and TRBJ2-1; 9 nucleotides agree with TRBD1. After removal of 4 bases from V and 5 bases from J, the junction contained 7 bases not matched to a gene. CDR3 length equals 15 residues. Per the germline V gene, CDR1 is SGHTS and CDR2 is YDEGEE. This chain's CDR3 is CASSRGTGLNNEQFF. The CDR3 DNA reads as TGTGCCAGCAGCAGAGGGACAGGGCTAAACAATGAGCAGTTCTTC.

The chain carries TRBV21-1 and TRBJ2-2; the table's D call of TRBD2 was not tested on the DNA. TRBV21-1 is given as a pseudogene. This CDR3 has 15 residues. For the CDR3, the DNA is TGTGCCAGCAGACTAGCGGGAGTTTACACCGGGGAGCTGTTTTTT. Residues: CASRLAGVYTGELFF.

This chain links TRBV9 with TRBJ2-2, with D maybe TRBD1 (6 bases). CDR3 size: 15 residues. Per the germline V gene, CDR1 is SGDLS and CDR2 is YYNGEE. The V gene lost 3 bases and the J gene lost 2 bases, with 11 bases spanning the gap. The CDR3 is CASSGGGLNTGELFF. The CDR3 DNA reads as TGTGCCAGCAGCGGTGGGGGCCTTAACACCGGGGAGCTGTTTTTT.

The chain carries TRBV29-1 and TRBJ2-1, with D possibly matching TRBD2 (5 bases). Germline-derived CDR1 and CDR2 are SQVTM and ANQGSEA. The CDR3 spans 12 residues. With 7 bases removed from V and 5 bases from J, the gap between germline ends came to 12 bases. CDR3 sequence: CSAAPGNNEQFF. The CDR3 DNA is TGCAGCGCCGCTCCGGGGAACAATGAGCAGTTCTTC.

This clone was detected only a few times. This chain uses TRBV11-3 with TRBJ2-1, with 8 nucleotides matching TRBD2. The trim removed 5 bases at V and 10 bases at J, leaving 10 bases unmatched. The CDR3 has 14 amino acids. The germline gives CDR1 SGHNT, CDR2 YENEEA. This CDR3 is CASSLESSGTEQFF. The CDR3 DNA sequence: TGTGCCAGCAGCCTGGAGAGTAGCGGGACCGAGCAGTTCTTC.

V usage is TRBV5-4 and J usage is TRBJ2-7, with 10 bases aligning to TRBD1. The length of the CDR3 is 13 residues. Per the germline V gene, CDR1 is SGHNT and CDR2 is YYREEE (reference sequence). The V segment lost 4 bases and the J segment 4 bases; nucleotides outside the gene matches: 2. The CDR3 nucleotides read TGTGCCAGCAGCCCGGACAGGGGGTACGAGCAGTACTTC. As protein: CASSPDRGYEQYF.

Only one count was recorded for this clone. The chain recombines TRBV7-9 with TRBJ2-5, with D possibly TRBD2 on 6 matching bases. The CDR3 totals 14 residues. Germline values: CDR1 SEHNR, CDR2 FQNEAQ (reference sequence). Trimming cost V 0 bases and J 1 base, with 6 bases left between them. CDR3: CASSLAGGQETQYF. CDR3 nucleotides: TGTGCCAGCAGCTTAGCGGGGGGCCAAGAGACCCAGTACTTC.

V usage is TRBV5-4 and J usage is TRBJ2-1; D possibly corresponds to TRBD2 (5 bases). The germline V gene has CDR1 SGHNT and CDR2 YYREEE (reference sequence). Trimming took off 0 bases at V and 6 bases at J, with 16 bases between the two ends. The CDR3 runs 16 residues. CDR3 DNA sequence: TGTGCCAGCAGCTTGGCAGGAGGACGGTTAAGCAATGAGCAGTTCTTC. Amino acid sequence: CASSLAGGRLSNEQFF.

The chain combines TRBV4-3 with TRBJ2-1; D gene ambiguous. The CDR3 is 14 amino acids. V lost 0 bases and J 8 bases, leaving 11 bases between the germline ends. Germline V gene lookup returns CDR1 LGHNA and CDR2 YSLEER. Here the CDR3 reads CASSQDKGFDEQFF. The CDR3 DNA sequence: TGCGCCAGCAGCCAAGATAAGGGATTCGATGAGCAGTTCTTC.

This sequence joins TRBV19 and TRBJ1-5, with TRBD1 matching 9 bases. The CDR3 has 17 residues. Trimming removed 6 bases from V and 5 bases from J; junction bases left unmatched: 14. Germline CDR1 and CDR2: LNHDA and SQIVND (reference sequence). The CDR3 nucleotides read TGTGCCAGTAGGGAAAGGGACAGGGATAGATCGGATCAGCCCCAGCATTTT. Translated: CASRERDRDRSDQPQHF.

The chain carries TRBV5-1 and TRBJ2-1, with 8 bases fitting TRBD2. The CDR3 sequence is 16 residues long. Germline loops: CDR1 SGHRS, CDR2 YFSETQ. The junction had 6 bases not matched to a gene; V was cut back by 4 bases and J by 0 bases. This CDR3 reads CASSAARGGSYNEQFF. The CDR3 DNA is TGCGCCAGCAGCGCCGCCCGGGGGGGCTCCTACAATGAGCAGTTCTTC.

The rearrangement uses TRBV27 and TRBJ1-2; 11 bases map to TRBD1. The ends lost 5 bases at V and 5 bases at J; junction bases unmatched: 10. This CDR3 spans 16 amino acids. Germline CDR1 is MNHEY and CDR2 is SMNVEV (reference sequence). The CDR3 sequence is CASSPRGTGGRYGYTF. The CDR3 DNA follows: TGTGCCAGCAGTCCAAGGGGGACAGGGGGTCGGTATGGCTACACCTTC.

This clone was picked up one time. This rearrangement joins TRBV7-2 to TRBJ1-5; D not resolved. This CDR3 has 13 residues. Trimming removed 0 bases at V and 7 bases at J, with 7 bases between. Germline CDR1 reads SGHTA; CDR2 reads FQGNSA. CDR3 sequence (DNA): TGTGCCAGCAGCTTAGCGGGCGGCCAGCCCCAGCATTTT. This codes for CASSLAGGQPQHF.

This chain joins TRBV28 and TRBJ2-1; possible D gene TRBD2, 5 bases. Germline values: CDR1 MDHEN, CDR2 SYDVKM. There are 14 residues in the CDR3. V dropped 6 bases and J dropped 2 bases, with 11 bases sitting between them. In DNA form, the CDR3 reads TGTGCCAGCAGGGTGGAGGTCGCCTACAATGAGCAGTTCTTC. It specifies CASRVEVAYNEQFF.

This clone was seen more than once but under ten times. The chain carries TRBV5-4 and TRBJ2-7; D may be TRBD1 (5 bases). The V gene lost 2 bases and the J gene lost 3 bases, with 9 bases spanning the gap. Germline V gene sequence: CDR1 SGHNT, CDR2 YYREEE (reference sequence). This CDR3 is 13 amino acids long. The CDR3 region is CASSFLQGYEQYF. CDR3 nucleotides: TGTGCCAGCAGCTTCCTGCAGGGCTACGAGCAGTACTTC.

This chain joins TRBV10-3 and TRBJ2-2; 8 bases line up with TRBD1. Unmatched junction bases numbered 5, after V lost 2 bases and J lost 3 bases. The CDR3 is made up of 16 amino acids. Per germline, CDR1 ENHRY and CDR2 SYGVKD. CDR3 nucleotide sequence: TGTGCCATCAGTGAGGGCGGACAGGGTGACACCGGGGAGCTGTTTTTT. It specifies CAISEGGQGDTGELFF.

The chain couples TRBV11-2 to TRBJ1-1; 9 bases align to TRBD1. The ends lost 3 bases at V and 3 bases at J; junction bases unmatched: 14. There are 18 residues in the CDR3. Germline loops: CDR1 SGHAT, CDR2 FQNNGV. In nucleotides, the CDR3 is TGTGCCAGCAGCTTTCCGGACAGGGGCCCTAAGGGGGACACTGAAGCTTTCTTT. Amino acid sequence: CASSFPDRGPKGDTEAFF.

The CDR3 reads CASSLGAAGGQETQYF. The CDR3 bases are TGCGCCAGCAGCTTGGGCGCGGCGGGGGGTCAAGAGACCCAGTACTTC. J is TRBJ2-5 and V is TRBV5-1, with 8 bases matching TRBD2. The CDR3 is 16 residues long. V dropped 0 bases and J dropped 2; count of bases not matched to a gene: 6. CDR1 and CDR2 (germline): SGHRS, YFSETQ.

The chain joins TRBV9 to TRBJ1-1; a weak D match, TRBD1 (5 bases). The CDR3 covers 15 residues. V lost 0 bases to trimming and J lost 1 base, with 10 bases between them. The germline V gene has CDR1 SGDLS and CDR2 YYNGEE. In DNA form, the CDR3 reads TGTGCCAGCAGCGTAGCTGGACACGCGAACACTGAAGCTTTCTTT. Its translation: CASSVAGHANTEAFF. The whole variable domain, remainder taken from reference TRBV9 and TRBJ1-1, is DSGVTQTPKHLITATGQRVTLRCSPRSGDLSVYWYQQSLDQGLQFLIQYYNGEERAKGNILERFSAQQFPDLHSELNLSSLELGDSALYFCASSVAGHANTEAFFGQGTRLTVV.

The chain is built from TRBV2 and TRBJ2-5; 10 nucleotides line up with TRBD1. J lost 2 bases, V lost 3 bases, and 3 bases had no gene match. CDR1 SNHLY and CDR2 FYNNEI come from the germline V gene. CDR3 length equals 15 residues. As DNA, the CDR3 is TGTGCCAGCAGTGATTGGGGACAGGGGCAAGAGACCCAGTACTTC. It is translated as CASSDWGQGQETQYF.